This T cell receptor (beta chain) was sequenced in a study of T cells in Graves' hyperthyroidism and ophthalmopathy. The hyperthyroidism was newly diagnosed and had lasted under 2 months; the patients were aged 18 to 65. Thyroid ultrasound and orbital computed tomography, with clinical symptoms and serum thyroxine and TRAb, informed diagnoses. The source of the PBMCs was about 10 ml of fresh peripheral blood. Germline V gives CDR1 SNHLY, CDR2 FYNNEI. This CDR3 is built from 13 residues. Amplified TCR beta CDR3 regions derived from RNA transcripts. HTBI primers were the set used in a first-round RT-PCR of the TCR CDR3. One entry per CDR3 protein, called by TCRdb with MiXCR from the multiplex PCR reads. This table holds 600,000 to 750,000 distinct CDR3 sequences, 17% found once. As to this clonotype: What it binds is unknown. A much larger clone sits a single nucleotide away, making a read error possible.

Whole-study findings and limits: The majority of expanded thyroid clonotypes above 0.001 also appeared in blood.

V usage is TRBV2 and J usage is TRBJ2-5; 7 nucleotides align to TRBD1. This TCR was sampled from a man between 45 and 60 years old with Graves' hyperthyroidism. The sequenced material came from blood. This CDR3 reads CASTGTVQEAQYF. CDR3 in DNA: TGTGCCAGTACAGGGACAGTTCAAGAGGCCCAGTACTTC.